These 9 T cell receptor beta chains were all obtained from the same sample, sequenced in a study of beta chain features in type 1 diabetes. The study's findings and limits: A moderate, significant TCRB CDR3 shortening appeared in type 1 diabetes across four CD4+ subsets.

Expressed TCRB transcripts were sequenced, since all the RNA that had been isolated was reverse transcribed. Generated by immunoSEQ multiplex PCR, the TCRdb table keeps only in-frame clones and is missing some. There are over 20,000 clones in the sample; 50% to 70% occur only once, and about 0.37% lies in the top ten. The antigens these receptors bind are not known. The specimen sequenced was stem cell memory CD4+ T cells from blood. The receptors were sampled from a man between 18 and 29 years old with type 1 diabetes.

The V and J genes are TRBV29-1 and TRBJ2-5, with TRBD2 identical over 10 bases. V shed 5 bases, J shed 1 base, and the junction held 7 bases outside the gene matches. Germline lookup yields CDR1 SQVTM and CDR2 ANQGSEA. The CDR3 contains 15 residues. Here the CDR3 DNA reads TGCAGCGTTCGGATGCTAGCGGGGGTCCAAGAGACCCAGTACTTC. It translates to CSVRMLAGVQETQYF. Full variable domain (missing parts from reference TRBV29-1 and TRBJ2-5): SAVISQKPSRDICQRGTSLTIQCQVDSQVTMMFWYRQQPGQSLTLIATANQGSEATYESGFVIDKFPISRPNLTFSTLTVSNMSPEDSSIYLCSVRMLAGVQETQYFGPGTRLLVL.

The chain has TRBV30 and TRBJ1-4, with 8 bases aligning to TRBD1. The CDR3 is 13 residues long. V lost 3 bases, J lost 7 bases, and 4 bases stayed unmatched. Germline CDR1 GTSNPN, CDR2 SVGIG (reference sequence). The CDR3 region is CAWRMTGAEKLFF. Here the CDR3 DNA reads TGTGCCTGGAGGATGACAGGGGCTGAAAAACTGTTTTTT.

CDR3 amino acids: CASSESADTQYF. Here the CDR3 DNA reads TGTGCCAGCAGTGAATCGGCAGATACGCAGTATTTT. V is TRBV2 and J is TRBJ2-3, with unresolved D. The V and J ends lost 2 bases and 4 bases respectively, with 4 bases between them. The CDR3 covers 12 residues. From germline, CDR1 is SNHLY and CDR2 FYNNEI.

V usage is TRBV7-2 and J usage is TRBJ2-5, with 10 bases fitting TRBD1. CDR1 and CDR2 (germline): SGHTA, FQGNSA. This CDR3 comprises 14 residues. Germline trimming cut 6 bases from V and 5 bases from J; bases unmatched to any gene: 6. The CDR3 reads CASSDRGRRETQYF. In DNA form, the CDR3 reads TGTGCCAGCAGTGACAGGGGGCGCCGGGAGACCCAGTACTTC.

The chain is built from TRBV9 and TRBJ2-2, with TRBD1 matching over 9 bases. Germline V gene lookup returns CDR1 SGDLS and CDR2 YYNGEE. The CDR3 has 16 residues. V trimming: 1 base; J trimming: 3 bases; junction bases outside the gene matches: 4. DNA for the CDR3: TGTGCCAGCAGCGTAAATCGGGACAGGGACACCGGGGAGCTGTTTTTT. This encodes CASSVNRDRDTGELFF.

The rearrangement uses TRBV2 and TRBJ2-7; a weak D match, TRBD2 (6 bases). The length of the CDR3 is 16 residues. Germline V gene data show CDR1 as SNHLY and CDR2 as FYNNEI. With 9 bases removed from V and 1 base from J, the gap between germline ends came to 22 bases. The CDR3 coding sequence is TGTGCCAGTCTACCAGGGTATAGCGGACCGTCCTACGAGCAGTACTTC. It codes for CASLPGYSGPSYEQYF.

The chain has TRBV10-1 and TRBJ2-7; D is unresolved. Between the trimmed V and J ends, which lost 9 bases and 4 bases, there was a span of 19 bases. The CDR3 covers 14 residues. Germline V gene data show CDR1 as WNHNN and CDR2 as SYGVQD (reference sequence). The CDR3 coding sequence is TGCGCCAGATTACAGTCGCAGTCATGTTACGAGCAGTACTTC. This translates into CARLQSQSCYEQYF.

This clone was seen only a few times. This chain joins TRBV19 and TRBJ1-1; 10 bases match TRBD1. The trim removed 6 bases at V and 3 bases at J, leaving 4 bases unmatched. The CDR3 sequence is 14 residues long. Germline V gene sequence: CDR1 LNHDA, CDR2 SQIVND (reference sequence). CDR3 nucleotide sequence: TGTGCCAGTAGGGGACAGGGGCCGGACACTGAAGCTTTCTTT. Translation: CASRGQGPDTEAFF.

This clone has only one observation. Here the CDR3 reads CASRGTGGFPSNQPQHF. Written as DNA, the CDR3 is TGTGCCAGCAGGGGGACAGGGGGCTTCCCTAGCAATCAGCCCCAGCATTTT. The chain links TRBV28 to TRBJ1-5, with 12 nucleotides matching TRBD1. After removal of 6 bases from V and 0 bases from J, the junction contained 6 bases not matched to a gene. The CDR3 extends over 17 amino acids. Per the germline V gene, CDR1 is MDHEN and CDR2 is SYDVKM. The whole variable domain, filled in from reference TRBV28 and TRBJ1-5, reads DVKVTQSSRYLVKRTGEKVFLECVQDMDHENMFWYRQDPGLGLRLIYFSYDVKMKEKGDIPEGYSVSREKKERFSLILESASTNQTSMYLCASRGTGGFPSNQPQHFGDGTRLSIL.